This T cell receptor beta chain is from a study of OX40 agonist ivuxolimab in advanced cancers. Study-level background: Patients were treated with ivuxolimab, an agonistic anti-OX40 (CD134) antibody. Partial responses were observed in three patients, of whom one had hepatocellular carcinoma and two had cutaneous melanoma. The study, taken as a whole, reports: Blood T cells, both CD4+ and CD8+, expanded clonally by week 6 at 0.1 to 3.0 mg/kg.

The study sampled blood at baseline, cycle 4 day 1, and cycle 7 day 1. The CDR3 length is 15 residues. V was shortened by 5 bases and J by 0 bases, with 11 bases between the two germline ends. Germline V gene sequence: CDR1 SGHTA, CDR2 FQGTGA. Profiled with immunoSEQ multiplex PCR; TCRdb holds only in-frame clones, not every one. The sample has more than 60,000 clones, about 88% seen once. Points on this clone: The antigen remains undetermined.

Sequenced material: CD4+ or CD8+ T cells sorted from blood, taken in a trial of the OX40 agonist ivuxolimab. The chain combines TRBV7-3 with TRBJ2-1; D not resolved. This receptor was identified in an adult with an advanced solid tumor such as melanoma, head and neck, liver or kidney cancer. The CDR3 DNA follows: TGTGCCAGCAGCCCGACATTTAGCTCCTACAATGAGCAGTTCTTC. Translated: CASSPTFSSYNEQFF.